These 31 T cell receptor beta chains were sequenced from one sample in a study of cytomegalovirus exposure and HLA in healthy donors. Use of 60 Vbeta and 13 Jbeta primers characterized the PCR. Sequencing was performed with immunoSEQ multiplex PCR; in TCRdb, only in-frame clones are kept and a portion is missing. The profile covers 95,000 to 100,000 clones, with roughly 82% appearing a single time and around 9.3% taken by the ten largest. Sample: PBMCs. These receptors were taken from a man aged 50 to 60 in good health and CMV-seronegative.

This clone has only one observation. The genes are TRBV7-2 and TRBJ1-1; D may be TRBD1 (5 bases). The CDR3 spans 14 residues. V was trimmed by 2 bases and J by 1 base, leaving 8 bases between them. CDR1 is SGHTA, CDR2 FQGNSA, per germline. The CDR3 DNA is TGTGCCAGCAGCTTATTTCAGGGGAACACTGAAGCTTTCTTT. Translating gives CASSLFQGNTEAFF.

This clone was observed a handful of times. The rearrangement joins TRBV10-1 to TRBJ1-1; TRBD1 might be the D (5 bases). The CDR3 is made up of 13 amino acids. Trimming left V 6 bases short and J 5 bases short, with 13 bases between. Germline V gene lookup returns CDR1 WNHNN and CDR2 SYGVQD (reference sequence). The CDR3 here is CASSDRQGTEAFF. In DNA form, the CDR3 reads TGCGCCAGCAGCGACCGCCAGGGAACTGAAGCTTTCTTT.

This clone has only a few counts. The chain is built from TRBV7-6 and TRBJ1-6, with D possibly matching TRBD1 (5 bases). The V and J ends lost 3 bases and 5 bases respectively, with 8 bases between them. This CDR3 is built from 14 residues. Germline CDR1 and CDR2: SGHVS and FNYEAQ. CDR3 nucleotides: TGTGCCAGCAGCTTCGGGGGTGATAATTCACCCCTCCACTTT. This gives the protein CASSFGGDNSPLHF.

The chain employs TRBV29-1 and TRBJ1-2, with a weak D call TRBD1 (5 bases). The CDR3 is made up of 11 amino acids. The germline V gene encodes CDR1 SQVTM and CDR2 ANQGSEA. V lost 6 bases to trimming and J lost 6 bases, with 11 bases between them. The CDR3 protein is CSVRAGDGYTF. CDR3 DNA sequence: TGCAGCGTCCGGGCGGGGGATGGCTACACCTTC.

This chain uses TRBV5-5 with TRBJ2-1; 8 bases fit TRBD2. Germline V CDR1 and CDR2: SGHKS, YYEKEE (reference sequence). The CDR3 has 15 amino acids. V lost 1 base, J lost 7 bases, and 7 bases stayed unmatched. The CDR3 nucleotides read TGTGCCAGCAGCTTGTTAGCGGGATTGAGAAATGAGCAGTTCTTC. Protein product: CASSLLAGLRNEQFF.

The chain combines TRBV18 with TRBJ2-3, with D unclear. The germline gives CDR1 KGHSH, CDR2 LQKENI. V was shortened by 3 bases and J by 1 base, with 8 bases between the two germline ends. CDR3 length: 14 amino acids. As DNA, the CDR3 is TGTGCCAGCTCACCGTCCAGCGGCACAGATACGCAGTATTTT. Translated, it gives CASSPSSGTDTQYF.

The V gene is TRBV5-1, the J gene TRBJ1-1; D unclear. The length of the CDR3 is 11 residues. From germline, CDR1 is SGHRS and CDR2 YFSETQ. Trimming removed 4 bases at V and 8 bases at J, with 9 bases between. CDR3 nucleotide sequence: TGCGCCAGCAGCCCCGGGAGAGAAGCTTTCTTT. Its protein is CASSPGREAFF. Full variable domain (outside the CDR3, taken from reference TRBV5-1 and TRBJ1-1): KAGVTQTPRYLIKTRGQQVTLSCSPISGHRSVSWYQQTPGQGLQFLFEYFSETQRNKGNFPGRFSGRQFSNSRSEMNVSTLELGDSALYLCASSPGREAFFGQGTRLTVV.

This clone was seen a handful of times. This sequence joins TRBV10-3 and TRBJ2-3, with a weak D call TRBD2 (6 bases). V was shortened by 3 bases and J by 6 bases, with 19 bases between the two germline ends. The CDR3 has 16 amino acids. Germline V CDR1 and CDR2: ENHRY, SYGVKD. CDR3 nucleotide sequence: TGTGCCATCAGTGACCCCGGGGGTGTAATTGGGGATACGCAGTATTTT. Translated, it gives CAISDPGGVIGDTQYF.

This clone came up a few times. CDR3: CASSLRAYYGYTF. The CDR3 nucleotides are TGTGCCAGCAGTTTGAGGGCGTACTATGGCTACACCTTC. The chain carries TRBV28 and TRBJ1-2, with D unclear. Trimming took off 3 bases at V and 3 bases at J, with 8 bases between the two ends. This CDR3 comprises 13 residues. The germline CDR1 and CDR2 sequences are MDHEN and SYDVKM.

Only a few counts were recorded for this clone. This sequence joins TRBV9 and TRBJ1-5; maybe TRBD1 (5 bases). The ends were cut back, 8 bases at V and 6 bases at J, with 18 bases in the middle. This CDR3 is built from 14 residues. Germline V lookup: CDR1 SGDLS, CDR2 YYNGEE. The CDR3 DNA follows: TGTGCCAGTCCCCGCCAGGGAAGGAGTCAGCCCCAGCATTTT. Translating gives CASPRQGRSQPQHF.

This sequence joins TRBV11-2 and TRBJ2-2; D gene uncertain. Germline values: CDR1 SGHAT, CDR2 FQNNGV. V dropped 3 bases and J dropped 2 bases, with 10 bases sitting between them. This CDR3 region has 15 residues. CDR3 DNA sequence: TGTGCCAGCAGCTTTGGGCAGTCTAACACCGGGGAGCTGTTTTTT. Encoded protein: CASSFGQSNTGELFF.

Ten or more counts support this clone. V and J are TRBV10-2 and TRBJ2-2, with D possibly matching TRBD1 (5 bases). V lost 1 base and J 7 bases, leaving 16 bases between the germline ends. The V gene's germline CDR1 is WSHSY and CDR2 SAAADI. The CDR3 has 16 residues. CDR3 residues: CASSEFSVRGGGELFF. The CDR3 DNA is TGCGCCAGCAGTGAGTTCTCAGTAAGGGGCGGCGGGGAGCTGTTTTTT.

The CDR3 is CASSSWGTKADTQYF. In nucleotides, the CDR3 is TGTGCCAGCAGTTCCTGGGGGACTAAAGCAGATACGCAGTATTTT. The rearrangement joins TRBV2 to TRBJ2-3; 7 bases match TRBD2. The CDR3 is made up of 15 amino acids. V lost 5 bases to trimming and J lost 4 bases; unmatched junction nucleotides: 9. CDR1 is SNHLY and CDR2 is FYNNEI in the germline V gene.

A few counts support this clone. Here the CDR3 reads CSVGDEQYF. The DNA of the CDR3 is TGCAGTGTGGGAGACGAGCAGTACTTC. The V gene is TRBV20-1, the J gene TRBJ2-7; possible D gene TRBD2, 5 bases. The V gene's germline CDR1 is DFQATT and CDR2 SNEGSKA (reference sequence). V was clipped by 7 bases and J by 5 bases, with 6 bases between them. The CDR3 is made up of 9 amino acids.

The rearrangement uses TRBV29-1 and TRBJ2-5; 11 nucleotides line up with TRBD2. This CDR3 has 15 residues. V was pared by 7 bases and J by 0 bases, with 7 bases of the junction left unmatched. Per the germline V gene, CDR1 is SQVTM and CDR2 is ANQGSEA. CDR3 residues: CSAPLAGVHQETQYF. Here the CDR3 DNA reads TGCAGCGCCCCACTAGCGGGAGTTCACCAAGAGACCCAGTACTTC.

The rearrangement links TRBV19 to TRBJ1-5, with D possibly being TRBD1 (6 bases). The CDR3 consists of 15 residues. Germline V lookup: CDR1 LNHDA, CDR2 SQIVND (reference sequence). Trimming removed 2 bases from V and 6 bases from J, with 14 bases in between. The CDR3 nucleotides are TGTGCCAGTAGTATAAGAAGGGGGAAGAGTCAGCCCCAGCATTTT. It encodes CASSIRRGKSQPQHF. The full variable domain, completed using reference TRBV19 and TRBJ1-5, is DGGITQSPKYLFRKEGQNVTLSCEQNLNHDAMYWYRQDPGQGLRLIYYSQIVNDFQKGDIAEGYSVSREKKESFPLTVTSAQKNPTAFYLCASSIRRGKSQPQHFGDGTRLSIL.

This clone was counted between two and nine times. The chain recombines TRBV9 with TRBJ2-2; TRBD2 might be the D (6 bases). CDR1 and CDR2 (germline): SGDLS, YYNGEE. The CDR3 is made up of 14 amino acids. V lost 6 bases to trimming and J lost 2 bases, with 11 bases between them. The CDR3 is CASKTGANTGELFF. CDR3 bases: TGTGCCAGCAAGACGGGAGCTAACACCGGGGAGCTGTTTTTT.

This clone is medium-sized in the sample. This sequence joins TRBV12-2 and TRBJ2-3; the DNA was not compared with TRBD2, the D call given in the table. TRBV12-2 is deemed a pseudogene. CDR3 length equals 19 residues. CDR3 sequence reads: CASRRLAGGYLASTDTQYF. CDR3 nucleotide sequence: TGTGCAAGTCGGAGACTAGCGGGGGGATATCTAGCTAGCACAGATACGCAGTATTTT.

This clone was picked up a small number of times. V usage is TRBV15 and J usage is TRBJ2-7; 11 nucleotides agree with TRBD1. Germline V gene sequence: CDR1 LNHNV, CDR2 YYDKDF (reference sequence). The CDR3 contains 15 residues. Germline trimming cut 5 bases from V and 2 bases from J; bases unmatched to any gene: 5. CDR3 residues: CATSGRGQGAYEQYF. In DNA, the CDR3 is TGTGCCACCAGCGGACGGGGACAGGGGGCCTACGAGCAGTACTTC.

V and J are TRBV7-2 and TRBJ1-5, with TRBD1 identical over 7 bases. Losses at the gene ends were 4 bases for V and 2 bases for J; bases not matched to a gene: 2. Germline-derived CDR1 and CDR2 are SGHTA and FQGNSA. The CDR3 has 14 amino acids. The CDR3 region has the DNA TGTGCCAGCAGCTCAGGGGGTGGCAATCAGCCCCAGCATTTT. Translating gives CASSSGGGNQPQHF.

The CDR3 sequence is CASRPGLAAYEQYF. CDR3 sequence (DNA): TGTGCCAGCAGGCCTGGACTAGCGGCCTACGAGCAGTACTTC. The chain carries TRBV27 and TRBJ2-7; 10 bases fit TRBD2. This CDR3 is 14 amino acids long. The ends lost 6 bases at V and 2 bases at J; junction bases unmatched: 4. In germline, CDR1 is MNHEY, CDR2 SMNVEV (reference sequence).

The rearrangement uses TRBV7-2 and TRBJ1-5; D is possibly TRBD1 (5 bases). This CDR3 contains 13 residues. Germline V lookup: CDR1 SGHTA, CDR2 FQGNSA. V lost 5 bases and J lost 10, with 15 bases in between. The CDR3 loop is CASSLGGVAPQHF. CDR3 nucleotides: TGTGCCAGCAGCCTGGGGGGAGTTGCACCCCAGCATTTT. Full variable domain (missing parts from reference TRBV7-2 and TRBJ1-5): GAGVSQSPSNKVTEKGKDVELRCDPISGHTALYWYRQSLGQGLEFLIYFQGNSAPDKSGLPSDRFSAERTGGSVSTLTIQRTQQEDSAVYLCASSLGGVAPQHFGDGTRLSIL.

This chain connects TRBV5-1 to TRBJ1-1, with a possible D match to TRBD1 (5 bases). The CDR3 spans 14 residues. V gave up 7 bases and J gave up 4 bases, with 17 bases separating them. Germline loops: CDR1 SGHRS, CDR2 YFSETQ. The CDR3 bases are TGCGCCAGCGACCTCGTCGGGGGGGGCACTGAAGCTTTCTTT. Translated: CASDLVGGGTEAFF.

The chain combines TRBV19 with TRBJ2-3, with TRBD2 matching 11 bases. The trim removed 5 bases at V and 3 bases at J, leaving 7 bases unmatched. The CDR3 has 16 residues. Germline assignment: CDR1 LNHDA and CDR2 SQIVND (reference sequence). This chain's CDR3 is CASSGRLAGKTDTQYF. CDR3 coding DNA: TGTGCCAGTAGTGGGCGACTAGCGGGGAAGACAGATACGCAGTATTTT. The complete variable domain, with remaining parts taken from reference TRBV19 and TRBJ2-3, reads DGGITQSPKYLFRKEGQNVTLSCEQNLNHDAMYWYRQDPGQGLRLIYYSQIVNDFQKGDIAEGYSVSREKKESFPLTVTSAQKNPTAFYLCASSGRLAGKTDTQYFGPGTRLTVL.

The chain has TRBV7-8 and TRBJ1-1; maybe TRBD1 (6 bases). The germline V gene encodes CDR1 SGHVS and CDR2 FQNEAQ. The CDR3 length is 15 residues. Trimming cost V 4 bases and J 2 bases, with 14 bases left between them. The CDR3 nucleotides are TGTGCCAGCAGCTCCCGGGGGGCCTCCAACACTGAAGCTTTCTTT. Encoded protein: CASSSRGASNTEAFF.

The V call is TRBV27, the J call TRBJ1-2, with a possible D match to TRBD1 (6 bases). Trimming pared 5 bases from V and 1 base from J, leaving 11 bases between. The CDR3 has 14 amino acids. Looked up from germline, CDR1 is MNHEY and CDR2 is SMNVEV (reference sequence). CDR3 DNA: TGTGCCAGCAGTCGTCAGGGGTATAACTATGGCTACACCTTC. It yields the protein CASSRQGYNYGYTF.

This chain uses TRBV6-5 with TRBJ2-7; 9 bases match TRBD1. The CDR3 totals 14 residues. Germline CDR1 MNHEY, CDR2 SVGAGI. The trim removed 6 bases at V and 5 bases at J, leaving 8 bases unmatched. The CDR3 spells CASRGTGSINEQYF. Written as DNA, the CDR3 is TGTGCCAGCAGAGGGACAGGGAGTATCAACGAGCAGTACTTC.

This sequence joins TRBV5-1 and TRBJ2-3; 9 bases map to TRBD2. This CDR3 spans 14 amino acids. V trimming: 0 bases; J trimming: 8 bases; junction bases outside the gene matches: 4. CDR1 and CDR2 from the germline V gene are SGHRS and YFSETQ. The CDR3 DNA follows: TGCGCCAGCAGCTTGGGGCTAGCGGGGACTACGCAGTATTTT. Translating gives CASSLGLAGTTQYF.

This clone was found once. The chain is built from TRBV19 and TRBJ1-5; 7 bases fit TRBD1. Germline V gives CDR1 LNHDA, CDR2 SQIVND (reference sequence). After removal of 7 bases from V and 0 bases from J, the junction contained 6 bases not matched to a gene. The CDR3 consists of 15 residues. The CDR3 DNA follows: TGTGCCAGTACCCAGGGACAGCATAGCAATCAGCCCCAGCATTTT. Residues: CASTQGQHSNQPQHF.

The chain uses TRBV7-2 and TRBJ2-3; 8 bases are shared with TRBD1. The CDR3 contains 17 residues. V shed 2 bases and J 0 bases; nucleotides not matched to a gene: 7. CDR1 and CDR2 (germline): SGHTA, FQGNSA. In nucleotides, the CDR3 is TGTGCCAGCAGCTTATCCCCACGGACAGGGAGCACAGATACGCAGTATTTT. Protein product: CASSLSPRTGSTDTQYF.

V is TRBV2 and J is TRBJ1-1; 10 bases fit TRBD1. Losses at the gene ends were 6 bases for V and 3 bases for J; bases not matched to a gene: 4. CDR1 is SNHLY and CDR2 is FYNNEI in the germline V gene. This CDR3 comprises 14 residues. CDR3 nucleotide sequence: TGTGCCAGCAGACCTGACAGGGGGCACACTGAAGCTTTCTTT. This sequence encodes CASRPDRGHTEAFF.